The 2 T cell receptor beta chains listed next were all sequenced from one sample in a study of T cells after yellow fever vaccination (dated by TCRdb to between 2018 and 2021). The library was obtained by 5' RACE. Reads for this sample came from an Illumina HiSeq 2500. Using fastp trimming at Q25 and MiXCR clonotype assembly, TCRdb reanalyzed the public sequencing data and kept in-frame beta chains. Each CDR3 protein gets just one entry, which takes the most common genes and DNA from the rows behind it. The sample profile shows around 31,000 distinct CDR3 sequences; 10% to 13% of them were found once. Of the sample, approximately 12% falls within the top ten clones. The intended sense of this specimen's treatment or condition label: live attenuated yellow fever vaccine strain. The specimen was PBMCs, either bulk or a sorted T-cell subset (CD4+, CD8+, memory, or dextramer-sorted; not recorded which), collected around 15 days after the first yellow fever vaccination. These TCRs come from a man younger than 30 who received the YFV17D yellow fever vaccine.

This clonotype occurred a few times. V gene TRBV18 combines with J gene TRBJ2-7, with TRBD1 matching over 9 bases. This CDR3 is 15 amino acids long. V shed 0 bases and J 5 bases; nucleotides not matched to a gene: 5. Germline V gene lookup returns CDR1 KGHSH and CDR2 LQKENI. CDR3 in amino acids: CASSPPGQGENEQYF. CDR3 sequence (DNA): TGTGCCAGCTCACCACCGGGACAGGGCGAGAACGAGCAGTACTTC.

This clonotype was seen ten or more times. This chain connects TRBV6-6 to TRBJ2-1; D unresolved. The CDR3 totals 13 residues. V lost 6 bases and J 0 bases, leaving 6 bases between the germline ends. Germline V gives CDR1 MNHNY, CDR2 SVGAGI (reference sequence). In DNA, the CDR3 is TGTGCCAGCAGCGGAAGCTCCTACAATGAGCAGTTCTTC. Translation gives CASSGSSYNEQFF.